One and the same sample provided the 9 T cell receptor beta chains below, sequenced in a study of technical replicates of blood from a handful of donors. The protocol was immunoSEQ multiplex PCR, while the TCRdb copy is restricted to in-frame clones and leaves out a portion. The sample comprises tens of thousands of clones, about 86% of which are singletons, and 4.5% to 6.5% rests with the top ten. Material: PBMCs. The receptors stem from a human donor in good health. Some clones in this sample may be carry-over from other donors' samples.

V usage is TRBV27 and J usage is TRBJ1-1, with 8 bases matching TRBD1. The V and J ends lost 6 bases and 6 bases, in that order; junction bases with no gene match: 18. This CDR3 contains 17 residues. Per germline, CDR1 MNHEY and CDR2 SMNVEV (reference sequence). The CDR3 DNA follows: TGTGCCAGCAGATCAGGACAGGGAGTCTCATTTGACGCTGAAGCTTTCTTT. Translation gives CASRSGQGVSFDAEAFF.

This chain joins TRBV10-3 and TRBJ1-1; D is undetermined. The CDR3 is made up of 13 amino acids. CDR1 and CDR2 from the germline V gene are ENHRY and SYGVKD. V dropped 3 bases and J dropped 11 bases, with 16 bases sitting between them. In DNA form, the CDR3 reads TGTGCCATCAGTGACTCGGGAATGGGTAATGCTTTCTTT. Amino acids: CAISDSGMGNAFF.

This sequence joins TRBV30 and TRBJ2-1; the D is unclear. The CDR3 runs to 13 residues. Per the germline V gene, CDR1 is GTSNPN and CDR2 is SVGIG (reference sequence). The V end was cut by 1 base, the J end by 4 bases, with 8 bases between. The CDR3 protein is CAWSGALYNEQFF. CDR3 nucleotides: TGTGCCTGGAGTGGGGCCCTTTACAATGAGCAGTTCTTC.

The V and J genes are TRBV7-9 and TRBJ1-4; no clear D. The germline V gene encodes CDR1 SEHNR and CDR2 FQNEAQ (reference sequence). V was pared by 5 bases and J by 0 bases, with 10 bases between. The CDR3 length is 15 residues. CDR3 protein: CASSTPQATNEKLFF. CDR3 nucleotide sequence: TGTGCCAGCAGCACTCCTCAGGCAACTAATGAAAAACTGTTTTTT.

The chain combines TRBV5-1 with TRBJ1-2; 9 bases match TRBD1. The CDR3 sequence is 13 residues long. V gave up 4 bases and J gave up 8 bases; unmatched junction bases: 6. CDR1 and CDR2 (germline): SGHRS, YFSETQ. In nucleotides, the CDR3 is TGCGCCAGCAGCCGGACAGGGGAAAGCGGCTACACCTTC. It encodes CASSRTGESGYTF.

The chain combines TRBV5-5 with TRBJ1-2; D possibly corresponds to TRBD1 (6 bases). The CDR3 has 14 residues. Germline-derived CDR1 and CDR2 are SGHKS and YYEKEE (reference sequence). V was shortened by 4 bases and J by 0 bases, with 10 bases between the two germline ends. Here the CDR3 DNA reads TGTGCCAGCAGCAACAGGGTCTCTAACTATGGCTACACCTTC. This gives the protein CASSNRVSNYGYTF.

The V and J genes are TRBV4-3 and TRBJ2-7; D perhaps matches TRBD1 (5 bases). The CDR3 totals 15 residues. V lost 0 bases and J 0 bases, leaving 9 bases between the germline ends. Germline V gene data show CDR1 as LGHNA and CDR2 as YSLEER. The CDR3 DNA reads TGCGCCAGCAGCCAAGATGGCAGGGACTCCTACGAGCAGTACTTC. This translates into CASSQDGRDSYEQYF.

The chain has TRBV4-3 and TRBJ2-7; possible D gene TRBD1, 6 bases. CDR1 and CDR2 from the germline V gene are LGHNA and YSLEER. The V gene lost 0 bases and the J gene lost 3 bases, with 12 bases spanning the gap. The CDR3 consists of 15 residues. The CDR3 is CASSQDMQGNYEQYF. CDR3 nucleotide sequence: TGCGCCAGCAGCCAAGATATGCAGGGGAACTACGAGCAGTACTTC.

V and J are TRBV11-2 and TRBJ2-5; D may be TRBD2 (6 bases). Germline values: CDR1 SGHAT, CDR2 FQNNGV. Trimming shortened V by 1 base and J by 5 bases, and 14 bases separated the two germline ends. CDR3 size: 15 residues. The CDR3 region is CASSLAWREKETQYF. CDR3 DNA: TGTGCCAGCAGCTTAGCTTGGCGGGAAAAGGAGACCCAGTACTTC.